Listed here are 28 T cell receptor beta chains from one sample, sequenced in a study of blood T cell repertoires in COVID-19. Sequencing used immunoSEQ multiplex PCR; TCRdb keeps in-frame clones, though not all of them. The sample holds 60,000 to 85,000 clones; approximately 86% are singletons and the top ten take 15% to 20%. The source material was peripheral blood. The receptors here all came from a human donor in a cohort sampled during active COVID-19.

This clone appeared once. The chain carries TRBV3-1 (or the pseudogene TRBV3-2) and TRBJ2-3; 11 bases match TRBD2. This CDR3 region has 15 residues. The V gene's germline CDR1 is LGHDT and CDR2 YNNKEL (reference sequence). V lost 3 bases and J lost 2; bases outside the gene matches: 1. The CDR3 region is CASSQTSGITDTQYF. In DNA, the CDR3 is TGTGCCAGCAGCCAGACTAGCGGGATCACAGATACGCAGTATTTT.

This clone has only one observation. The chain links TRBV2 to TRBJ1-3; D is possibly TRBD1 (5 bases). The CDR3 spans 13 residues. The germline CDR1 and CDR2 sequences are SNHLY and FYNNEI. Trimming cost V 8 bases and J 2 bases, with 10 bases left between them. CDR3 sequence reads: CASGGSPGNTIYF. In DNA form, the CDR3 reads TGTGCCAGCGGGGGGTCTCCTGGAAACACCATATATTTT.

J is TRBJ2-7 and V is TRBV7-2; D remains ambiguous. V dropped 4 bases and J dropped 7 bases, with 11 bases sitting between them. Per the germline V gene, CDR1 is SGHTA and CDR2 is FQGNSA. The CDR3 sequence is 12 residues long. CDR3 sequence (DNA): TGTGCCAGCAGCTCGACTGTTAGAGAGCAGTACTTC. The encoded protein is CASSSTVREQYF.

This rearrangement joins TRBV7-8 to TRBJ1-1; the D gene is possibly TRBD1 (5 bases). The V end was cut by 4 bases, the J end by 1 base, with 13 bases between. This CDR3 spans 15 amino acids. Germline V gives CDR1 SGHVS, CDR2 FQNEAQ. The DNA of the CDR3 is TGTGCCAGCAGCTCCACGTTAGGACAGAACACTGAAGCTTTCTTT. This encodes CASSSTLGQNTEAFF.

This chain links TRBV19 with TRBJ2-1; D possibly corresponds to TRBD2 (6 bases). Trimming removed 6 bases at V and 10 bases at J, with 16 bases between. The CDR3 contains 13 residues. Germline V CDR1 and CDR2: LNHDA, SQIVND (reference sequence). This chain's CDR3 is CASRTLGGGEQFF. CDR3 DNA sequence: TGTGCCAGTAGGACCCTCGGGGGAGGCGAGCAGTTCTTC.

The chain links TRBV10-3 to TRBJ2-1; D gene unclear. The germline V gene encodes CDR1 ENHRY and CDR2 SYGVKD. This CDR3 is built from 14 residues. Trimming left V 10 bases short and J 0 bases short, with 13 bases between. The CDR3 loop reads CATLADFSYNEQFF. The CDR3 nucleotides are TGTGCCACTTTAGCAGACTTCTCCTACAATGAGCAGTTCTTC.

The chain combines TRBV3-1 (or the pseudogene TRBV3-2) with TRBJ1-4, with 10 positions matching TRBD1. The CDR3 runs 13 residues. The V segment lost 6 bases and the J segment 8 bases; nucleotides outside the gene matches: 3. Germline V gives CDR1 LGHDT, CDR2 YNNKEL (reference sequence). The CDR3 coding sequence is TGTGCCAGCAGACGGACAGGGGGGGAAAAACTGTTTTTT. This encodes CASRRTGGEKLFF.

CDR3: CASTPDRGRYNEQFF. The CDR3 bases are TGTGCCAGCACTCCGGACAGGGGGCGCTACAATGAGCAGTTCTTC. The chain has TRBV2 and TRBJ2-1; 11 positions match TRBD1. Looked up from germline, CDR1 is SNHLY and CDR2 is FYNNEI. Trimming at V came to 7 bases and at J to 3 bases, leaving 5 bases not matched to a gene. This CDR3 contains 15 residues.

The chain has TRBV12-3 or TRBV12-4 and TRBJ1-1; 9 nucleotides line up with TRBD1. V lost 11 bases and J lost 0; bases outside the gene matches: 4. The CDR3 length is 13 residues. This CDR3 is CAAGTGMNTEAFF. The CDR3 DNA is TGTGCCGCCGGGACAGGGATGAACACTGAAGCTTTCTTT.

The chain employs TRBV3-1 (or the pseudogene TRBV3-2) and TRBJ1-4, with D unresolved. V was trimmed by 3 bases and J by 4 bases, leaving 6 bases between them. This CDR3 spans 13 amino acids. Germline CDR1 LGHDT, CDR2 YNNKEL (reference sequence). In DNA form, the CDR3 reads TGTGCCAGCAGCCACGAGGGTAATGAAAAACTGTTTTTT. The encoded protein is CASSHEGNEKLFF.

The rearrangement uses TRBV11-2 and TRBJ2-7, with D possibly TRBD1 on 5 matching bases. The germline V gene has CDR1 SGHAT and CDR2 FQNNGV. The CDR3 has 15 amino acids. V lost 0 bases to trimming and J lost 2 bases, with 11 bases between them. CDR3 DNA sequence: TGTGCCAGCAGCTTAGATCTGGGGCAGGCCTACGAGCAGTACTTC. As protein: CASSLDLGQAYEQYF.

The chain is built from TRBV9 and TRBJ2-7; 7 bases fit TRBD1. The CDR3 runs to 15 residues. V trimming: 0 bases; J trimming: 5 bases; junction bases outside the gene matches: 8. In germline, CDR1 is SGDLS, CDR2 YYNGEE. The DNA for the CDR3 is TGTGCCAGCAGCGTAGGGGGAGACAGGGAACACGAGCAGTACTTC. Residues: CASSVGGDREHEQYF.

The chain is built from TRBV2 and TRBJ2-3; TRBD2 aligns across 12 bases. The V gene's germline CDR1 is SNHLY and CDR2 FYNNEI. This CDR3 has 15 amino acids. V was clipped by 0 bases and J by 9 bases; unmatched bases: 4. This CDR3 is CASSEASLAGGTQYF. CDR3 DNA sequence: TGTGCCAGCAGTGAAGCGTCACTAGCGGGGGGAACGCAGTATTTT.

V is TRBV30 and J is TRBJ2-7; D perhaps matches TRBD2 (5 bases). Germline loops: CDR1 GTSNPN, CDR2 SVGIG (reference sequence). The CDR3 extends over 12 amino acids. V lost 0 bases and J 5 bases, leaving 8 bases between the germline ends. This CDR3 is CAWSVVGDEQYF. CDR3 DNA: TGTGCCTGGAGTGTAGTCGGGGACGAGCAGTACTTC.

This sequence joins TRBV9 and TRBJ2-3; D gene ambiguous. The CDR3 length is 13 residues. V gave up 0 bases and J gave up 6 bases, with 8 bases separating them. The germline CDR1 and CDR2 sequences are SGDLS and YYNGEE. The CDR3 DNA reads as TGTGCCAGCAGCGTAGGAGTTTCCGATACGCAGTATTTT. Its translation is CASSVGVSDTQYF. Supplemented by reference TRBV9 and TRBJ2-3, the full variable domain reads DSGVTQTPKHLITATGQRVTLRCSPRSGDLSVYWYQQSLDQGLQFLIQYYNGEERAKGNILERFSAQQFPDLHSELNLSSLELGDSALYFCASSVGVSDTQYFGPGTRLTVL.

The chain uses TRBV28 and TRBJ1-2, with TRBD1 identical over 7 bases. Germline V CDR1 and CDR2: MDHEN, SYDVKM. This CDR3 is 14 amino acids long. V was pared by 6 bases and J by 4 bases, with 8 bases of the junction left unmatched. In DNA form, the CDR3 reads TGTGCCAGCAGACCACAGGGGCAGAGCTATGGCTACACCTTC. Translated, it gives CASRPQGQSYGYTF.

CDR3 in DNA: TGTGCCAGCAGCCTAAGTTCAGGTGAAGCTTTCTTT. This encodes CASSLSSGEAFF. The chain recombines TRBV3-1 (or the pseudogene TRBV3-2) with TRBJ1-1; D gene ambiguous. The V end lost 4 bases, the J end lost 7 bases, and 10 bases lay between the germline ends. The CDR3 length is 12 residues. The V gene's germline CDR1 is LGHDT and CDR2 YNNKEL (reference sequence).

This clone was picked up one time. This chain joins TRBV3-1 (or the pseudogene TRBV3-2) and TRBJ2-1; 12 bases fit TRBD2. The CDR3 runs 15 residues. The V gene end was trimmed by 5 bases and the J gene end by 8 bases; junction bases not matched to a gene: 7. Germline-derived CDR1 and CDR2 are LGHDT and YNNKEL (reference sequence). This CDR3 reads CASSFRTSGKDEQFF. The CDR3 DNA sequence: TGTGCCAGCAGCTTTAGGACTAGCGGGAAGGATGAGCAGTTCTTC.

The chain employs TRBV27 and TRBJ2-3, with a weak D call TRBD2 (5 bases). The germline CDR1 and CDR2 sequences are MNHEY and SMNVEV (reference sequence). CDR3 size: 15 residues. V was clipped by 2 bases and J by 0 bases, with 9 bases between them. The CDR3 is CASSLVATSTDTQYF. DNA of the CDR3: TGTGCCAGCAGTTTAGTAGCGACTAGCACAGATACGCAGTATTTT.

The J gene is TRBJ1-5, the V gene TRBV29-1, with D tentatively TRBD1 (5 bases). CDR1 is SQVTM, CDR2 ANQGSEA, per germline. This CDR3 is built from 15 residues. Here the CDR3 DNA reads TGCATCTCAAATTTAGGGGAAATTAGCAATCAGCCCCAGCATTTT. Its translation is CISNLGEISNQPQHF.

This chain connects TRBV28 to TRBJ2-5; TRBD2 might be the D (6 bases). The CDR3 runs to 13 residues. V lost 3 bases and J lost 5, with 10 bases in between. Germline lookup yields CDR1 MDHEN and CDR2 SYDVKM. The CDR3 sequence: CASSLTSVETQYF. The CDR3 bases are TGTGCCAGCAGTTTGACTAGTGTGGAGACCCAGTACTTC.

This chain uses TRBV7-6 with TRBJ2-3; no definite D call. The CDR3 contains 12 residues. In germline, CDR1 is SGHVS, CDR2 FNYEAQ. Deletions cut 5 bases from V and 4 bases from J, with 7 bases between. CDR3 sequence reads: CASSRQADTQYF. The CDR3 nucleotides are TGTGCCAGCAGCCGACAAGCAGATACGCAGTATTTT.

The J gene is TRBJ2-1, the V gene TRBV11-1, with 8 bases aligning to TRBD1. The CDR3 has 12 amino acids. Germline CDR1 SGHAT, CDR2 FQDESV (reference sequence). The junction had 3 bases not matched to a gene; V was cut back by 6 bases and J by 8 bases. In DNA form, the CDR3 reads TGTGCCAGCAGGACAGGGGTACATGAGCAGTTCTTC. Translated, it gives CASRTGVHEQFF.

The V and J genes are TRBV19 and TRBJ1-5; D perhaps matches TRBD1 (6 bases). CDR3 length equals 16 residues. Germline assignment: CDR1 LNHDA and CDR2 SQIVND (reference sequence). The V and J ends lost 3 bases and 8 bases respectively, with 20 bases between them. Written as DNA, the CDR3 is TGTGCCAGTAGTATGGGGGGGCCTCACGCCGGTGAGCCCCAGCATTTT. Residues: CASSMGGPHAGEPQHF.

V gene TRBV19 combines with J gene TRBJ2-7, with D perhaps matching TRBD1 (5 bases). With 6 bases removed from V and 0 bases from J, the gap between germline ends came to 15 bases. The V gene's germline CDR1 is LNHDA and CDR2 SQIVND (reference sequence). The CDR3 is 15 amino acids. DNA of the CDR3: TGTGCCAGTAGCCCTGACGACAGCACCTCCTACGAGCAGTACTTC. Translation gives CASSPDDSTSYEQYF.

The chain is built from TRBV7-6 and TRBJ1-6, with D perhaps matching TRBD1 (6 bases). The CDR3 consists of 17 residues. In germline, CDR1 is SGHVS, CDR2 FNYEAQ. Deletions cut 1 base from V and 7 bases from J, with 17 bases between. This CDR3 is CASSLGVGGRVNSPLHF. The CDR3 DNA sequence: TGTGCCAGCAGCTTAGGAGTTGGGGGCAGGGTGAATTCACCCCTCCACTTT.

The gene calls are TRBV19 and TRBJ2-7; perhaps TRBD2 as D (7 bases). The CDR3 covers 14 residues. The germline CDR1 and CDR2 sequences are LNHDA and SQIVND (reference sequence). The germline V and J ends were trimmed by 7 bases and 2 bases, with 15 bases remaining between them. The CDR3 protein is CASTTGGGPYEQYF. In DNA, the CDR3 is TGTGCCAGTACCACGGGCGGGGGCCCCTACGAGCAGTACTTC.

CDR3 sequence: CASSYYRGGLNTEAFF. CDR3 in DNA: TGTGCCAGCAGCTACTACAGGGGGGGATTGAACACTGAAGCTTTCTTT. The genes are TRBV3-1 (or the pseudogene TRBV3-2) and TRBJ1-1, with 8 bases lining up with TRBD1. The V segment lost 5 bases and the J segment 0 bases; nucleotides outside the gene matches: 8. There are 16 residues in the CDR3. Germline V gene sequence: CDR1 LGHDT, CDR2 YNNKEL (reference sequence).